The clone carrying this T cell receptor beta chain was observed a single time. Its matching antigen is unknown. Clones were sequenced by immunoSEQ multiplex PCR, and TCRdb holds only the in-frame ones, with some missing. The sample shows roughly 70,000 clones, about 83% of them seen only once. This entry is derived from a study of OX40 agonist ivuxolimab in advanced cancers. Study outcomes and limitations: Expansion of clones was among the lowest in partial responders at 0.1-3.0 mg/kg.

From germline, CDR1 is LNHDA and CDR2 SQIVND (reference sequence). V lost 3 bases and J lost 5; bases outside the gene matches: 11. The CDR3 consists of 17 residues. This rearrangement joins TRBV19 to TRBJ1-4; the match to TRBD1 covers 8 bases. The receptor was derived from an adult with an advanced solid tumor such as melanoma, head and neck, liver or kidney cancer. Sequencing used CD4+ or CD8+ T cells sorted from blood, obtained in a trial of the OX40 agonist ivuxolimab. The CDR3 DNA reads as TGTGCCAGTAGTATTCGACAGGGGTCCTATCGAAATGAAAAACTGTTTTTT. Translating it yields CASSIRQGSYRNEKLFF.